The 18 T cell receptor beta chains below come from one sample, sequenced in a study of blood T cell repertoires in COVID-19. The data were produced by immunoSEQ multiplex PCR, yet TCRdb's version contains in-frame clones alone and is incomplete. The data hold 95,000 to 110,000 clones, with approximately 90% observed a single time. Sequencing was carried out using peripheral blood. These receptors all stem from a man aged 50 to 59 in a cohort sampled during active COVID-19.

The CDR3 DNA follows: TGTGCCAGCTCATCCACCGGGACAGGGCTAGCCAAAAACATTCAGTACTTC. This translates into CASSSTGTGLAKNIQYF. The chain carries TRBV18 and TRBJ2-4; 9 nucleotides agree with TRBD1. The V gene's germline CDR1 is KGHSH and CDR2 LQKENI. The CDR3 sequence is 17 residues long. V lost 5 bases to trimming and J lost 0 bases; unmatched junction nucleotides: 8.

In the case of this clone: The germline gene is not matched at one end of the junction; a read error may be the cause. The rearrangement joins TRBV10-3 to TRBJ1-1; D uncertain. The CDR3 length is 14 residues. Germline V gene lookup returns CDR1 ENHRY and CDR2 SYGVKD. The CDR3 is CAISERSGSPDAFF. The CDR3 nucleotides are TGTGCCATCAGTGAGAGGAGCGGCAGTCCTGACGCTTTCTTT.

The V gene is TRBV3-1 (or the pseudogene TRBV3-2), the J gene TRBJ1-1, with D possibly TRBD1 on 6 matching bases. CDR3 length equals 14 residues. Germline CDR1 reads LGHDT; CDR2 reads YNNKEL (reference sequence). The V end lost 3 bases, the J end lost 0 bases, and 8 bases lay between the germline ends. The CDR3 loop reads CASSQRGLNTEAFF. CDR3 sequence (DNA): TGTGCCAGCAGCCAGAGGGGGTTGAACACTGAAGCTTTCTTT.

CDR3 protein: CASLGVGQPQHF. CDR3 DNA: TGTGCCAGCTTAGGGGTTGGTCAGCCCCAGCATTTT. The chain couples TRBV19 to TRBJ1-5; maybe TRBD1 (5 bases). The V end lost 9 bases, the J end lost 6 bases, and 12 bases lay between the germline ends. Germline loops: CDR1 LNHDA, CDR2 SQIVND (reference sequence). The CDR3 contains 12 residues.

This clone has only one observation. V and J are TRBV6-5 and TRBJ2-7, with D tentatively TRBD2 (5 bases). Trimming cost V 11 bases and J 2 bases, with 16 bases left between them. This CDR3 comprises 13 residues. Germline V gives CDR1 MNHEY, CDR2 SVGAGI. The CDR3 region has the DNA TGTGCCCCCCGGGGTGGAGGTACCTACGAGCAGTACTTC. Its translation is CAPRGGGTYEQYF.

The chain is built from TRBV25-1 and TRBJ2-5, with a weak D call TRBD1 (5 bases). The CDR3 contains 13 residues. V was cut by 1 base and J by 9 bases, with 12 bases left in between. In germline, CDR1 is MGHDK, CDR2 SYGVNS. The CDR3 reads CASSESVIGAQYF. The CDR3 nucleotides are TGTGCCAGCAGTGAATCGGTGATAGGGGCCCAGTACTTC.

The chain recombines TRBV7-8 with TRBJ2-7; 12 bases line up with TRBD1. After removal of 0 bases from V and 2 bases from J, the junction contained 5 bases not matched to a gene. The CDR3 runs 17 residues. Germline-derived CDR1 and CDR2 are SGHVS and FQNEAQ. CDR3 DNA: TGTGCCAGCAGCTTAGCGACGGGACAGGGGGCTCCCTACGAGCAGTACTTC. It specifies CASSLATGQGAPYEQYF.

The V call is TRBV11-3, the J call TRBJ2-7; 9 nucleotides match TRBD1. CDR3 length: 20 residues. Germline V CDR1 and CDR2: SGHNT, YENEEA. The J segment lost 2 bases and the V segment lost 2 bases, leaving 19 bases of the junction unmatched. CDR3 nucleotides: TGTGCCAGCAGCTTAAAAACCCGAGGGGGTGTGAGGGACAGGGCCTACGAGCAGTACTTC. Translation: CASSLKTRGGVRDRAYEQYF.

V usage is TRBV6-6 and J usage is TRBJ2-6; a possible D gene is TRBD2 (6 bases). V lost 2 bases to trimming and J lost 4 bases, with 9 bases between them. Germline values: CDR1 MNHNY, CDR2 SVGAGI (reference sequence). The CDR3 runs 15 residues. CDR3 sequence reads: CASSYVGLGANVLTF. CDR3 coding DNA: TGTGCCAGCAGTTACGTCGGACTAGGGGCCAACGTCCTGACTTTC.

The V call is TRBV6-5, the J call TRBJ2-2, with D perhaps matching TRBD1 (6 bases). The length of the CDR3 is 14 residues. V dropped 7 bases and J dropped 6 bases, with 15 bases sitting between them. Germline loops: CDR1 MNHEY, CDR2 SVGAGI. CDR3: CASTEYRDAGELFF. The CDR3 DNA is TGTGCCAGCACCGAATACAGGGACGCCGGGGAGCTGTTTTTT.

This clone was observed a single time. The chain uses TRBV2 and TRBJ2-3; 8 bases are shared with TRBD1. Per the germline V gene, CDR1 is SNHLY and CDR2 is FYNNEI. V lost 9 bases, J lost 2 bases, and 10 bases stayed unmatched. There are 15 residues in the CDR3. The CDR3 region is CARGLRTGLTDTQYF. CDR3 DNA sequence: TGTGCCAGGGGGCTTCGGACAGGGCTCACAGATACGCAGTATTTT. Full variable domain (outside the CDR3, taken from reference TRBV2 and TRBJ2-3): EPEVTQTPSHQVTQMGQEVILRCVPISNHLYFYWYRQILGQKVEFLVSFYNNEISEKSEIFDDQFSVERPDGSNFTLKIRSTKLEDSAMYFCARGLRTGLTDTQYFGPGTRLTVL.

The chain has TRBV14 and TRBJ2-2, with a tentative D call TRBD1 (6 bases). V dropped 3 bases and J dropped 6 bases, with 14 bases sitting between them. The CDR3 sequence is 15 residues long. Germline V gives CDR1 SGHDN, CDR2 FVKESK. The CDR3 bases are TGTGCCAGCAGCCATGCAGGGGTAGTCGCCGGGGAGCTGTTTTTT. It yields the protein CASSHAGVVAGELFF. Looking up the rest from reference TRBV14 and TRBJ2-2 gives the full variable domain: EAGVTQFPSHSVIEKGQTVTLRCDPISGHDNLYWYRRVMGKEIKFLLHFVKESKQDESGMPNNRFLAERTGGTYSTLKVQPAELEDSGVYFCASSHAGVVAGELFFGEGSRLTVL.

Of note for this clone: Other DNA sequences in this specimen translate into the identical CDR3. The chain recombines TRBV7-2 with TRBJ1-2; D is unclear. The germline gives CDR1 SGHTA, CDR2 FQGNSA. The V and J ends lost 0 bases and 4 bases respectively, with 6 bases between them. The CDR3 totals 13 residues. This chain's CDR3 is CASSLASSYGYTF. DNA for the CDR3: TGTGCCAGCAGCTTAGCCAGTTCCTATGGCTACACCTTC.

The V and J genes are TRBV6-1 and TRBJ2-2; possible D gene TRBD1, 6 bases. The germline V and J ends were trimmed by 5 bases and 6 bases, with 7 bases remaining between them. The CDR3 runs to 12 residues. Germline CDR1 and CDR2: MNHNS and SASEGT. The CDR3 bases are TGTGCCAGCAGTTCAGGGGCCGGGGAGCTGTTTTTT. Translation gives CASSSGAGELFF.

The V call is TRBV7-9, the J call TRBJ1-3, with D possibly matching TRBD1 (5 bases). This CDR3 is 16 amino acids long. V dropped 5 bases and J dropped 0 bases, with 14 bases sitting between them. From germline, CDR1 is SEHNR and CDR2 FQNEAQ (reference sequence). For the CDR3, the DNA is TGTGCCAGCAGCCTGCATAGACAGTCCTCTGGAAACACCATATATTTT. Translating gives CASSLHRQSSGNTIYF.

The chain combines TRBV4-1 with TRBJ1-3; 8 bases agree with TRBD1. Germline CDR1 and CDR2: MGHRA and YSYEKL. The CDR3 covers 17 residues. J was trimmed by 4 bases and V by 1 base; bases with no gene match: 9. CDR3 coding DNA: TGCGCCAGCAGCCAAGGGACAGGGAGGTCGGCCGGAAACACCATATATTTT. Amino acids: CASSQGTGRSAGNTIYF.

The V call is TRBV28, the J call TRBJ1-2, with TRBD1 as a possible D gene (5 bases). In germline, CDR1 is MDHEN, CDR2 SYDVKM. V was trimmed by 7 bases and J by 2 bases, leaving 8 bases between them. CDR3 length equals 12 residues. CDR3 coding DNA: TGTGCCAGCACATCAGGGAACTATGGCTACACCTTC. It translates to CASTSGNYGYTF.

The J gene is TRBJ2-7, the V gene TRBV6-5; tentative D call: TRBD2 (5 bases). V was shortened by 8 bases and J by 7 bases, with 21 bases between the two germline ends. CDR1 is MNHEY, CDR2 SVGAGI, per germline. This CDR3 has 14 residues. The CDR3 DNA is TGTGCCAGCTTCGGCCGGGGTATGTCGTGGGAGCAGTACGTC. Protein product: CASFGRGMSWEQYV.